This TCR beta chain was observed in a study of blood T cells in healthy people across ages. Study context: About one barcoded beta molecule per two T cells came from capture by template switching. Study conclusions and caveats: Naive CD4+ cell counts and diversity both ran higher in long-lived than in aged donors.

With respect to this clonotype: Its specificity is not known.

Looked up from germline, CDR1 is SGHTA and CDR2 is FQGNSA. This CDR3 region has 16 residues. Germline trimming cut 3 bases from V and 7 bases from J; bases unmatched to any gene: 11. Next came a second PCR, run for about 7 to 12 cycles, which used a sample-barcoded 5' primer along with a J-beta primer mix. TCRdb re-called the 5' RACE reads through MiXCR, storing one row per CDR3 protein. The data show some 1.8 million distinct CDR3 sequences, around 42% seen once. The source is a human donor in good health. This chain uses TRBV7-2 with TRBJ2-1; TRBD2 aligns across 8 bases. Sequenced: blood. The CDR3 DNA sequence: TGTGCCAGCAGCTTTGGCAGCGGGGGTAGTAAGAATGAGCAGTTCTTC. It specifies CASSFGSGGSKNEQFF.